This T cell receptor beta chain was recovered during a study of blood T cell repertoires in COVID-19. About the research overall: Samples taken during acute and convalescent COVID-19 were collected in the United States, Italy and Spain.

This CDR3 is built from 12 residues. The germline CDR1 and CDR2 sequences are LGHDT and YNNKEL (reference sequence). Trimming removed 4 bases at V and 6 bases at J, with 7 bases between. As processed by the authors: Estimates of nucleated cell counts were drawn from the amplification of reference gene primers. Profiling relied on immunoSEQ multiplex PCR, and the TCRdb table lists in-frame clones only, not all of them. V, J and clone size reflect that table, while D and trimming were determined from the DNA. The sample yields some 150,000 clones, more than 75% seen once. What was sequenced was peripheral blood. The TCR comes from a man aged 35-49 years with acute or convalescent COVID-19. V gene TRBV3-1 (or the pseudogene TRBV3-2) combines with J gene TRBJ1-5; a possible D gene is TRBD1 (5 bases). CDR3 bases: TGTGCCAGCAGCCTGGGGGGTCAGCCCCAGCATTTT. The encoded protein is CASSLGGQPQHF.